This T cell receptor beta chain derives from a study of CD8+ T cells in alopecia areata. Study results and limitations: Scalp clonality and expanded CD8+ clones among the top 100 showed significant decreases with tofacitinib.

A remark on this clone: No antigen is known for it.

Sequencing used cDNA as its template, made by extracting RNA and reverse transcribing it. Produced via immunoSEQ multiplex PCR; TCRdb's table is partial and in-frame only. The sample records 190,000 or so clones, about three fifths being singletons. Treatment in this sample: oral pan-JAK inhibitor, 5-10 mg twice daily. The CDR3 contains 13 residues. Between the trimmed V and J ends, which lost 3 bases and 1 base, there was a span of 7 bases. CDR1 is SGHVS, CDR2 FQNEAQ, per germline. Sequences were derived from CD4+ T cells sorted from blood, sampled at week 24, from a patient treated with tofacitinib. This clonotype originated in a human donor with alopecia areata. V and J are TRBV7-8 and TRBJ2-7; D ambiguous. CDR3 bases: TGTGCCAGCAGCTTTTCCAGGTCCTACGAGCAGTACTTC. Its translation is CASSFSRSYEQYF.